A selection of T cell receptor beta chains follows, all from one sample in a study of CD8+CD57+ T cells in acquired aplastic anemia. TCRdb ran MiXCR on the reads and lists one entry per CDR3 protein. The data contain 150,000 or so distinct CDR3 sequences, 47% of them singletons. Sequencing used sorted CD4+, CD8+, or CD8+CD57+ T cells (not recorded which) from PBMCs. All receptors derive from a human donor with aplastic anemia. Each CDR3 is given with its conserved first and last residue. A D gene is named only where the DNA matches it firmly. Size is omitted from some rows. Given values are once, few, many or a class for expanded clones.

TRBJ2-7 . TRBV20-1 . TGCAGTGCTAGGCTCGGTCCAGGAGAGCAGTACTTC CSARLGPGEQYF
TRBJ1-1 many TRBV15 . TGTGCCACCAGCTGGGGACTGAACACTGAAGCTTTCTTT CATSWGLNTEAFF
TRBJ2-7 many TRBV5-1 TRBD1 TGCGCCAGCGCTGGACAGGTGAATGGCGAGCAGTACTTC CASAGQVNGEQYF
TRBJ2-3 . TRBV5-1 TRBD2 TGCGCCAGCAGCGAGCAGGGGGGGGCTAGCGGGAGAATCCGCGCAGATACGCAGTATTTT CASSEQGGASGRIRADTQYF
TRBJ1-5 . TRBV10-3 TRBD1 TGTACCAGCAGTGTCTCCGGGACAGGGGAGGGTCAGCCCCAGCATTTT CTSSVSGTGEGQPQHF
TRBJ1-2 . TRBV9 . TGTGCCAGCAGCGTAGAGGCAGACTATGGCTACACCTTC CASSVEADYGYTF
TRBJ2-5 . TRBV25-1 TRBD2 TGTGCCAGCAGCTCGCTGACTAGCGGGACAGAAGAGACCCAGTACTTC CASSSLTSGTEETQYF
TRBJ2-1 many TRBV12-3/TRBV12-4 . TGTGCCAGCAGTTTGGATCGCGCATGGTTCTTC CASSLDRAWFF
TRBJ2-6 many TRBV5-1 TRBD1 TGCGCCAGCAGGACAGGGGTCGCATCTGGGGCCAACGTCCTGACTTTC CASRTGVASGANVLTF
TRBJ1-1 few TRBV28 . TGTGCCAGCAGCCAAACCGGGACGGTGGGAACTGAAGCTTTCTTT CASSQTGTVGTEAFF
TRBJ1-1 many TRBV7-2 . TGTGCCAGCAGCTTAAAGACAAACACTGAAGCTTTCTTT CASSLKTNTEAFF